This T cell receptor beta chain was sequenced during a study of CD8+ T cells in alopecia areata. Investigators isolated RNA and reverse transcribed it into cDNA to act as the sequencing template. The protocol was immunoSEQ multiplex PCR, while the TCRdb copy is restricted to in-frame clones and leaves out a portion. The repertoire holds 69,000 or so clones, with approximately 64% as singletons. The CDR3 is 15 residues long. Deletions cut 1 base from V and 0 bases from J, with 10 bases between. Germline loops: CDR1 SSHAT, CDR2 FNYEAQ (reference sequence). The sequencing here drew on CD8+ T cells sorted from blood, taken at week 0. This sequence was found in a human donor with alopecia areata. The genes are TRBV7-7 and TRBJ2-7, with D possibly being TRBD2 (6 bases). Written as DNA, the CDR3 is TGTGCCAGCAGCTTAGGGGCCGGGAGCTCCTACGAGCAGTACTTC. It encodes CASSLGAGSSYEQYF.